One sample yielded the 25 T cell receptor beta chains listed below, sequenced in a study of cytomegalovirus exposure and HLA in healthy donors. PCR amplification relied on 60 Vbeta primers (plus 13 Jbeta primers). Clones were read by immunoSEQ multiplex PCR, and TCRdb kept only the in-frame ones, dropping some. This sample contains 53,000 or so clones. Source material: PBMCs. The origin of the receptors is a man younger than 35 in good health and CMV-seropositive.

V is TRBV6-1 and J is TRBJ2-7, with D possibly TRBD1 on 5 matching bases. Trimming shortened V by 2 bases and J by 5 bases, and 22 bases separated the two germline ends. The V gene's germline CDR1 is MNHNS and CDR2 SASEGT. CDR3 length: 17 amino acids. The CDR3 coding sequence is TGTGCCAGCAGTGAAACCCACATCAGGGCGGCTTGGGACGAGCAGTACTTC. The encoded protein is CASSETHIRAAWDEQYF.

The CDR3 loop is CASSLRTSGREAKNIQYF. Written as DNA, the CDR3 is TGTGCCAGCAGCCTCCGGACTAGCGGGAGAGAGGCCAAAAACATTCAGTACTTC. The rearrangement links TRBV14 to TRBJ2-4, with 13 bases identical to TRBD2. Unmatched junction bases numbered 7, after V lost 4 bases and J lost 1 base. The CDR3 is made up of 18 amino acids. The germline gives CDR1 SGHDN, CDR2 FVKESK.

CDR3 amino acids: CASSLQEGTYNEQFF. CDR3 bases: TGCGCCAGCAGCTTGCAGGAGGGTACATACAATGAGCAGTTCTTC. J is TRBJ2-1 and V is TRBV5-1; TRBD2 might be the D (6 bases). V dropped 1 base and J dropped 4 bases, with 12 bases sitting between them. The CDR3 length is 15 residues. Germline CDR1 reads SGHRS; CDR2 reads YFSETQ.

V usage is TRBV10-2 and J usage is TRBJ2-6; 8 nucleotides agree with TRBD1. Trimming removed 7 bases from V and 4 bases from J; junction bases left unmatched: 9. CDR3 size: 16 residues. Per germline, CDR1 WSHSY and CDR2 SAAADI. DNA of the CDR3: TGCGCCAGCACGGGTCAGGGGGCGCGGGGGGCCAACGTCCTGACTTTC. Residues: CASTGQGARGANVLTF.

The CDR3 coding sequence is TGTGCCAGCAGTTCCCTCGTGTCGGGCGAGCAGTACTTC. Translated: CASSSLVSGEQYF. This chain connects TRBV27 to TRBJ2-7; D is ambiguous. The germline V gene encodes CDR1 MNHEY and CDR2 SMNVEV (reference sequence). This CDR3 is 13 amino acids long. V lost 4 bases to trimming and J lost 6 bases, with 13 bases between them.

The CDR3 here is CASRLGRGETQYF. DNA of the CDR3: TGTGCCAGCAGGCTCGGCCGGGGAGAGACCCAGTACTTC. J is TRBJ2-5 and V is TRBV11-2; a possible D gene is TRBD2 (5 bases). V shed 6 bases and J shed 4 bases, with 12 bases lying between them. CDR3 size: 13 residues. From germline, CDR1 is SGHAT and CDR2 FQNNGV.

This rearrangement joins TRBV9 to TRBJ1-4; D might be TRBD1 (5 bases). CDR3 length equals 15 residues. V dropped 0 bases and J dropped 7 bases, with 13 bases sitting between them. The germline CDR1 and CDR2 sequences are SGDLS and YYNGEE. CDR3 nucleotide sequence: TGTGCCAGCAGCGTAGAAGGAGGGGAGGGTGAAAAACTGTTTTTT. Translated: CASSVEGGEGEKLFF.

The V gene is TRBV11-3, the J gene TRBJ2-1, with D tentatively TRBD2 (5 bases). V shed 5 bases and J shed 9 bases, with 23 bases lying between them. CDR1 is SGHNT, CDR2 YENEEA, per germline. This CDR3 region has 16 residues. The CDR3 reads CASSPSSGLVTLEQFF. CDR3 DNA: TGTGCCAGCAGCCCTAGCTCTGGTCTAGTAACCCTTGAGCAGTTCTTC.

As to this clone: One junction end does not reproduce the germline sequence, and a read error may be involved. This rearrangement joins TRBV7-9 to TRBJ2-3; a weak D match, TRBD2 (6 bases). Germline V gene sequence: CDR1 SEHNR, CDR2 FQNEAQ (reference sequence). This CDR3 is 12 amino acids long. CDR3 region: CASSREAGSRFF. The CDR3 DNA reads TGTGCCAGCAGCAGGGAGGCGGGCTCCCGATTTTTT.

The chain couples TRBV27 to TRBJ1-1, with no clear D. The germline gives CDR1 MNHEY, CDR2 SMNVEV (reference sequence). CDR3 size: 11 residues. V lost 4 bases and J 5 bases, leaving 5 bases between the germline ends. The CDR3 protein is CASSSRTEAFF. In DNA, the CDR3 is TGTGCCAGCAGTTCCCGTACTGAAGCTTTCTTT.

The chain is built from TRBV30 and TRBJ1-2, with D hard to call. The germline gives CDR1 GTSNPN, CDR2 SVGIG (reference sequence). The CDR3 consists of 13 residues. The V gene lost 3 bases and the J gene lost 4 bases, with 12 bases spanning the gap. The chain's CDR3 is CAWRSNAGYGYTF. The CDR3 nucleotides read TGTGCCTGGAGATCGAACGCAGGCTATGGCTACACCTTC. The variable domain in full, completed from reference TRBV30 and TRBJ1-2, reads SQTIHQWPATLVQPVGSPLSLECTVEGTSNPNLYWYRQAAGRGLQLLFYSVGIGQISSEVPQNLSASRPQDRQFILSSKKLLLSDSGFYLCAWRSNAGYGYTFGSGTRLTVV.

The chain recombines TRBV13 with TRBJ2-7; 7 nucleotides match TRBD2. Germline V gene data show CDR1 as PRHDT and CDR2 as FYEKMQ (reference sequence). This CDR3 has 14 amino acids. With 2 bases clipped from V and 5 bases from J, the junction kept 6 bases outside the gene matches. This chain's CDR3 is CASSLRGSGHEQYF. DNA for the CDR3: TGTGCCAGCAGCTTACGCGGGAGTGGCCACGAGCAGTACTTC.

V is TRBV4-1 and J is TRBJ1-1; TRBD1 aligns across 9 bases. Per germline, CDR1 MGHRA and CDR2 YSYEKL. The CDR3 has 14 residues. V lost 3 bases to trimming and J lost 7 bases; unmatched junction nucleotides: 6. CDR3 nucleotides: TGCGCCAGCAGCCAGGGGGACAGGGAGAGTGAAGCTTTCTTT. Protein sequence: CASSQGDRESEAFF.

This chain uses TRBV5-1 with TRBJ2-7, with 8 bases matching TRBD1. The length of the CDR3 is 16 residues. The ends lost 3 bases at V and 0 bases at J; junction bases unmatched: 8. The germline gives CDR1 SGHRS, CDR2 YFSETQ. The CDR3 reads CASSYSGTGRSYEQYF. CDR3 coding DNA: TGCGCCAGCAGCTACTCCGGGACAGGCCGCTCCTACGAGCAGTACTTC.

The chain couples TRBV29-1 to TRBJ2-1; 9 bases are shared with TRBD2. V trimming: 5 bases; J trimming: 3 bases; junction bases outside the gene matches: 11. Germline CDR1 reads SQVTM; CDR2 reads ANQGSEA. This CDR3 comprises 16 residues. The CDR3 here is CSVLPSGMDIYNEQFF. The CDR3 DNA reads TGCAGCGTTCTCCCTAGCGGGATGGATATCTACAATGAGCAGTTCTTC.

This chain uses TRBV6-1 with TRBJ2-1; 8 nucleotides agree with TRBD1. The CDR3 loop spans 15 amino acids. Germline CDR1 MNHNS, CDR2 SASEGT. Unmatched junction bases numbered 2, after V lost 2 bases and J lost 2 bases. CDR3 amino acids: CASSESTGAYNEQFF. The CDR3 region has the DNA TGTGCCAGCAGTGAATCGACAGGGGCCTACAATGAGCAGTTCTTC.

The J gene is TRBJ1-2, the V gene TRBV2; the D gene is possibly TRBD1 (6 bases). V lost 9 bases and J 2 bases, leaving 16 bases between the germline ends. The germline gives CDR1 SNHLY, CDR2 FYNNEI. The CDR3 length is 14 residues. CDR3 amino acids: CARGTGHPNYGYTF. The CDR3 DNA sequence: TGTGCCAGAGGAACGGGACACCCAAACTATGGCTACACCTTC.

The chain combines TRBV5-1 with TRBJ2-7; D possibly corresponds to TRBD2 (5 bases). CDR3 length equals 14 residues. Germline CDR1 and CDR2: SGHRS and YFSETQ. V lost 4 bases and J lost 0, with 11 bases in between. CDR3 sequence: CASSATTSSYEQYF. The CDR3 DNA reads as TGCGCCAGCAGCGCGACTACATCCTCCTACGAGCAGTACTTC.

This chain links TRBV5-1 with TRBJ2-5; the D gene is possibly TRBD1 (5 bases). Trimming stripped 7 bases from V and 3 bases from J, with 13 bases between. The CDR3 consists of 13 residues. The germline V gene has CDR1 SGHRS and CDR2 YFSETQ. The CDR3 region has the DNA TGCGCCAGCGGGTCGACAGAGAAAGAGACCCAGTACTTC. Translation gives CASGSTEKETQYF.

The chain employs TRBV6-5 and TRBJ2-3; D perhaps matches TRBD1 (5 bases). Trimming removed 2 bases from V and 2 bases from J, with 14 bases in between. The germline V gene has CDR1 MNHEY and CDR2 SVGAGI. The CDR3 contains 16 residues. CDR3 protein: CASSYRGPTFTDTQYF. In DNA form, the CDR3 reads TGTGCCAGCAGTTACAGGGGCCCGACTTTCACAGATACGCAGTATTTT.

As regards this clone: Mismatch with germline at one junction end may stem from a read error. The chain links TRBV7-7 to TRBJ2-5; 10 bases line up with TRBD2. This CDR3 region has 14 residues. Germline CDR1 SSHAT, CDR2 FNYEAQ (reference sequence). The CDR3 region has the DNA TGTGCTAGCAGCCCTGGGACTAGCGTCGAGACCCAGTACTTC. Its translation: CASSPGTSVETQYF.

The J gene is TRBJ2-7, the V gene TRBV30, with 8 bases lining up with TRBD1. Germline V CDR1 and CDR2: GTSNPN, SVGIG (reference sequence). Losses at the gene ends were 0 bases for V and 4 bases for J; bases not matched to a gene: 8. CDR3 length: 15 amino acids. The CDR3 nucleotides are TGTGCCTGGAGTGTGGCAGGGGGCAATTCGTACGAGCAGTACTTC. Amino acid sequence: CAWSVAGGNSYEQYF.

As regards this clone: Additional DNA sequences in this sample encode the identical CDR3. The chain is built from TRBV9 and TRBJ2-5; TRBD1 might be the D (7 bases). CDR1 and CDR2 from the germline V gene are SGDLS and YYNGEE. This CDR3 is 13 amino acids long. The ends were cut back, 7 bases at V and 3 bases at J, with 13 bases in the middle. The CDR3 sequence is CASSSGGKETQYF. DNA for the CDR3: TGTGCCAGCTCTTCAGGGGGGAAAGAGACCCAGTACTTC.

The chain employs TRBV11-3 and TRBJ2-7; D gene ambiguous. The CDR3 covers 15 residues. Germline-derived CDR1 and CDR2 are SGHNT and YENEEA. V shed 5 bases and J shed 3 bases, with 17 bases lying between them. The CDR3 DNA follows: TGTGCCAGCAGCCTTCCTCCTCACTACTACTACGAGCAGTACTTC. Residues: CASSLPPHYYYEQYF.

J is TRBJ1-2 and V is TRBV29-1; TRBD1 matches at 10 bases. The trim removed 4 bases at V and 3 bases at J, leaving 2 bases unmatched. Per the germline V gene, CDR1 is SQVTM and CDR2 is ANQGSEA. There are 13 residues in the CDR3. In nucleotides, the CDR3 is TGCAGCGTTGCGACAGGGGGCGACTATGGCTACACCTTC. It specifies CSVATGGDYGYTF.